Presented here are 20 T cell receptor beta chains from one specimen sequenced in a study of T cells in Graves' hyperthyroidism and ophthalmopathy. Using RNA transcripts as the source, TCR beta CDR3 regions were amplified. First-round RT-PCR targeting the TCR CDR3 was performed with the HTBI primer set. Each CDR3 protein is one row after TCRdb ran MiXCR on the multiplex PCR reads. The sample yields some 460,000 distinct CDR3 sequences, about 15% seen once. The sample taken for sequencing was blood. The receptors originated from a woman aged 18 to 35 with Graves' hyperthyroidism.

The chain joins TRBV6-1 to TRBJ1-6; TRBD1 agrees at 10 bases. V lost 1 base to trimming and J lost 7 bases; unmatched junction nucleotides: 1. Germline CDR1 and CDR2: MNHNS and SASEGT. CDR3 length: 15 residues. The CDR3 region is CASSEETGGNSPLHF. DNA for the CDR3: TGTGCCAGCAGTGAAGAGACAGGGGGCAATTCACCCCTCCACTTT.

This clonotype showed up many times. This chain joins TRBV11-2 and TRBJ2-2; D remains unclear. V was trimmed by 5 bases and J by 2 bases, leaving 6 bases between them. In germline, CDR1 is SGHAT, CDR2 FQNNGV. The CDR3 length is 13 residues. CDR3 amino acids: CASSRVNTGELFF. The CDR3 coding sequence is TGTGCCAGCAGCCGGGTCAACACCGGGGAGCTGTTTTTT. Looking up the rest from reference TRBV11-2 and TRBJ2-2 gives the full variable domain: EAGVAQSPRYKIIEKRQSVAFWCNPISGHATLYWYQQILGQGPKLLIQFQNNGVVDDSQLPKDRFSAERLKGVDSTLKIQPAKLEDSAVYLCASSRVNTGELFFGEGSRLTVL.

In its sample, this clonotype was seen a few times. V gene TRBV19 combines with J gene TRBJ2-5; 9 bases line up with TRBD1. The CDR3 is 14 amino acids. V lost 5 bases to trimming and J lost 1 base; unmatched junction nucleotides: 2. Germline V CDR1 and CDR2: LNHDA, SQIVND (reference sequence). The DNA of the CDR3 is TGTGCCAGTAGTGTGGGACAGGGCCAAGAGACCCAGTACTTC. This translates into CASSVGQGQETQYF.

This clonotype has ten or more counts. The gene calls are TRBV24-1 and TRBJ1-5; D is uncertain. Trimming took 2 bases from V and 3 from J, leaving 13 bases between them. Per the germline V gene, CDR1 is KGHDR and CDR2 is SFDVKD. This CDR3 has 16 residues. The CDR3 sequence: CATSDSMSGYNQPQHF. CDR3 DNA sequence: TGTGCCACCAGTGATTCAATGTCAGGCTACAATCAGCCCCAGCATTTT.

This clonotype was recorded a few times. The V call is TRBV6-2 or TRBV6-3, the J call TRBJ1-5; D is unclear. The CDR3 length is 15 residues. The germline V and J ends were trimmed by 0 bases and 2 bases, with 8 bases remaining between them. The germline gives CDR1 MNHEY, CDR2 SVGEGT. CDR3 region: CASSYSGSGNQPQHF. For the CDR3, the DNA is TGTGCCAGCAGTTACTCAGGCAGTGGCAATCAGCCCCAGCATTTT.

This clonotype has a count of ten or more. The chain combines TRBV6-2 or TRBV6-3 with TRBJ1-1; weak D call: TRBD1 (5 bases). The CDR3 length is 13 residues. The V end lost 4 bases, the J end lost 4 bases, and 10 bases lay between the germline ends. The germline CDR1 and CDR2 sequences are MNHEY and SVGEGT. Written as DNA, the CDR3 is TGTGCCAGCAGTTCAGGGATCGGCACTGAAGCTTTCTTT. Residues: CASSSGIGTEAFF.

This clonotype was detected only a few times. The V call is TRBV6-1, the J call TRBJ2-7; D possibly uses TRBD1 or TRBD2 (5 bases each). Trimming took 5 bases from V and 7 from J, leaving 21 bases between them. CDR3 length equals 15 residues. CDR1 is MNHNS and CDR2 is SASEGT in the germline V gene. The CDR3 sequence: CASSQRDPRRWEQYF. The CDR3 coding sequence is TGTGCCAGCAGTCAACGGGACCCACGGAGGTGGGAGCAGTACTTC.

Note on this clonotype: Being one base from a much bigger clone, this may be a read error. The J gene is TRBJ2-7, the V gene TRBV18; D not certain. CDR1 is KGHSH, CDR2 LQKENI, per germline. The CDR3 is made up of 17 amino acids. The CDR3 is CAGSMLEQQRSSYEQYF. The CDR3 DNA reads TGTGCCGGCTCGATGCTGGAGCAGCAGCGTTCCTCCTACGAGCAGTACTTC.

This clonotype was recorded at least ten times. The chain has TRBV28 and TRBJ1-2; D not resolved. This CDR3 contains 14 residues. Trimming took off 7 bases at V and 0 bases at J, with 12 bases between the two ends. Germline CDR1 and CDR2: MDHEN and SYDVKM. The CDR3 is CASKSAGANYGYTF. In DNA form, the CDR3 reads TGTGCCAGCAAATCAGCAGGAGCTAACTATGGCTACACCTTC.

This chain joins TRBV6-1 and TRBJ2-5; TRBD2 might be the D (5 bases). With 3 bases removed from V and 5 bases from J, the gap between germline ends came to 10 bases. The CDR3 has 13 residues. CDR1 is MNHNS, CDR2 SASEGT, per germline. CDR3 sequence: CASSDAGVETQYF. DNA of the CDR3: TGTGCCAGCAGTGATGCGGGCGTGGAGACCCAGTACTTC.

In nucleotides, the CDR3 is TGCAGCGTCATCCCAGGAGGGCGGGACACTGAAGCTTTCTTT. Translated: CSVIPGGRDTEAFF. The rearrangement links TRBV29-1 to TRBJ1-1; no firm D call. Per germline, CDR1 SQVTM and CDR2 ANQGSEA. The CDR3 consists of 14 residues. V was cut by 6 bases and J by 3 bases, with 17 bases left in between.

A remark on this clonotype: The CDR3 end shows no conserved phenylalanine or tryptophan, and so a read error is likely. This chain joins TRBV20-1 and TRBJ2-3, with D perhaps matching TRBD2 (6 bases). CDR1 and CDR2 from the germline V gene are DFQATT and SNEGSKA (reference sequence). The CDR3 spans 16 residues. V was pared by 2 bases and J by 2 bases, with 17 bases between. The CDR3 spells CSARSHGTLNTDTQYS. In DNA form, the CDR3 reads TGCAGTGCTAGATCCCATGGGACTCTCAACACAGATACGCAGTATTCT.

In its sample, this clonotype was seen many times. CDR3 DNA sequence: TGCGCCAGCAGCGGCGGGACAGGGGCTGGGGAGCTGTTTTTT. Residues: CASSGGTGAGELFF. This chain joins TRBV5-1 and TRBJ2-2; 10 bases agree with TRBD1. The CDR3 is made up of 14 amino acids. The ends lost 4 bases at V and 8 bases at J; junction bases unmatched: 5. The germline gives CDR1 SGHRS, CDR2 YFSETQ.

The table lists this clonotype with many counts. The genes are TRBV6-2 or TRBV6-3 and TRBJ2-3; 13 nucleotides agree with TRBD2. Germline lookup yields CDR1 MNHEY and CDR2 SVGEGT. The V gene end was trimmed by 6 bases and the J gene end by 4 bases; junction bases not matched to a gene: 7. The CDR3 length is 16 residues. CDR3 DNA sequence: TGTGCCAGCAGCCAAGTAGGACTAGCGGGAGCAGATACGCAGTATTTT. Translation: CASSQVGLAGADTQYF.

The rearrangement links TRBV5-5 to TRBJ1-6; D uncertain. V was clipped by 4 bases and J by 5 bases, with 10 bases between them. Germline V gene lookup returns CDR1 SGHKS and CDR2 YYEKEE (reference sequence). This CDR3 comprises 14 residues. For the CDR3, the DNA is TGTGCCAGCAGCCTACGACCCGATAATTCACCCCTCCACTTT. Protein sequence: CASSLRPDNSPLHF.

The sample holds many counts of this clonotype. The rearrangement uses TRBV20-1 and TRBJ2-7; 8 nucleotides agree with TRBD2. J was trimmed by 4 bases and V by 3 bases; bases with no gene match: 8. Germline V CDR1 and CDR2: DFQATT, SNEGSKA (reference sequence). The CDR3 extends over 14 amino acids. Here the CDR3 DNA reads TGCAGTGCTAGGGGGATCGGACTAGCTTACGAGCAGTACTTC. As protein: CSARGIGLAYEQYF.

This clonotype was seen many times. The genes are TRBV12-3 or TRBV12-4 and TRBJ1-1; D not certain. V lost 7 bases, J lost 1 base, and 10 bases lay in between. CDR3 length: 13 residues. The CDR3 DNA reads TGTGCCAGCACCGCTTGGGGGAACACTGAAGCTTTCTTT. Translation: CASTAWGNTEAFF.

The chain recombines TRBV29-1 with TRBJ2-7, with D possibly being TRBD1 or TRBD2 (5 bases each). The V gene lost 6 bases and the J gene lost 6 bases, with 18 bases spanning the gap. Germline lookup yields CDR1 SQVTM and CDR2 ANQGSEA. The CDR3 loop spans 13 amino acids. DNA for the CDR3: TGCAGCGTGAGGGCATCCAGGGTGGGCGAGCAGTACTTC. This sequence encodes CSVRASRVGEQYF.

This clonotype turned up a few times. The chain combines TRBV29-1 with TRBJ2-1; D unresolved. The CDR3 loop spans 11 amino acids. Germline CDR1 reads SQVTM; CDR2 reads ANQGSEA. The V end was cut by 4 bases, the J end by 5 bases, with 6 bases between. CDR3 sequence: CSVAPDNEQFF. CDR3 nucleotide sequence: TGCAGCGTTGCCCCCGACAATGAGCAGTTCTTC.

There are a few counts of this clonotype. CDR3 amino acids: CASSQTVKYF. Here the CDR3 DNA reads TGTGCCAGCAGCCAAACGGTTAAGTACTTC. The chain links TRBV14 to TRBJ2-5; unclear D gene. V lost 2 bases to trimming and J lost 12 bases, with 7 bases between them. Germline V gene sequence: CDR1 SGHDN, CDR2 FVKESK. The CDR3 extends over 10 amino acids.